This section outlines one TCR beta chain sequence together with its context. No antigen is known for it. Allogeneic regulatory or mature dendritic cells were co-cultured for approximately 5 days with CFSE-labeled sorted T cells at 1:10. The germline CDR1 and CDR2 sequences are LGHNA and YSLEER. This CDR3 is 22 amino acids long. The V gene end was trimmed by 2 bases and the J gene end by 1 base; junction bases not matched to a gene: 15. This sample is part of a study of regulatory dendritic cells for organ transplantation. Only in-frame clones appear in the TCRdb table, and some are missing; sequencing was by immunoSEQ multiplex PCR. There are roughly 13,000 clones in the sample; roughly nine tenths occur only once, and 0.22% lies in the top ten.

This clonotype was obtained from a human donor in good health. V usage is TRBV4-3 and J usage is TRBJ2-1, with 15 bases matching TRBD2. Source material: naive CD8+ T cells from blood cultured with regulatory dendritic cells. Regarding subset: CD45RA+ naive T cells. DNA for the CDR3: TGCGCCAGCAGCCAATACCCCCCGGGACTAGCGGGAGGCCTACCTTCCTACAATGAGCAGTTCTTC. It yields the protein CASSQYPPGLAGGLPSYNEQFF.